What follows are 11 T cell receptor beta chains derived from one specimen sequenced in a study of OX40 agonist ivuxolimab in advanced cancers. Generated by immunoSEQ multiplex PCR, the TCRdb table keeps only in-frame clones and is missing some. The sample records around 100,000 clones, roughly 90% being singletons. The source was CD4+ or CD8+ T cells sorted from blood, collected in a trial of the OX40 agonist ivuxolimab. Every receptor here comes from an adult with an advanced solid tumor such as melanoma, head and neck, liver or kidney cancer.

The sample holds a few counts of this clone. DNA for the CDR3: TGTGCCAGCAGTGAACCCCAGGAGCAGTACTTC. Translated: CASSEPQEQYF. This sequence joins TRBV6-1 and TRBJ2-7; no clear D gene. The germline V gene has CDR1 MNHNS and CDR2 SASEGT. Deletions cut 2 bases from V and 7 bases from J, with 6 bases between. The CDR3 is made up of 11 amino acids.

On this clone itself: Other DNA sequences of this sample code for an identical CDR3. CDR3 amino acids: CASSRTAYSNQPQHF. Here the CDR3 DNA reads TGTGCCAGTAGTCGGACGGCGTATAGCAATCAGCCCCAGCATTTT. The chain has TRBV19 and TRBJ1-5; the D is unclear. The germline CDR1 and CDR2 sequences are LNHDA and SQIVND (reference sequence). The CDR3 spans 15 residues. Trimming stripped 5 bases from V and 0 bases from J, with 11 bases between.

In its sample, this clone was seen a few times. V usage is TRBV30 and J usage is TRBJ2-6, with a weak D call TRBD2 (5 bases). The V and J ends lost 5 bases and 12 bases respectively, with 14 bases between them. Germline lookup yields CDR1 GTSNPN and CDR2 SVGIG (reference sequence). The length of the CDR3 is 12 residues. The CDR3 region has the DNA TGTGCCTGGGGGAGACCCAGTGGCGTCCTGACTTTC. Protein sequence: CAWGRPSGVLTF.

This clone has at least ten counts. The chain uses TRBV30 and TRBJ1-1, with D possibly matching TRBD1 (5 bases). CDR3 size: 13 residues. CDR1 is GTSNPN, CDR2 SVGIG, per germline (reference sequence). V gave up 0 bases and J gave up 1 base, with 6 bases separating them. The CDR3 DNA reads as TGTGCCTGGAGTGTCGGGGGGAACACTGAAGCTTTCTTT. Residues: CAWSVGGNTEAFF.

This chain connects TRBV30 to TRBJ1-6; 9 bases fit TRBD1. The J segment lost 8 bases and the V segment lost 3 bases, leaving 8 bases of the junction unmatched. The CDR3 runs 15 residues. Germline CDR1 reads GTSNPN; CDR2 reads SVGIG (reference sequence). This CDR3 is CAWRSPGTGYSPLHF. The CDR3 coding sequence is TGTGCCTGGAGATCCCCCGGGACAGGGTATTCACCCCTCCACTTT.

As DNA, the CDR3 is TGCAGCGTCATGGGACAGACTCTGCAAGATGAAAAACTGTTTTTT. Its protein product is CSVMGQTLQDEKLFF. The J gene is TRBJ1-4, the V gene TRBV29-1; 7 nucleotides match TRBD1. The ends lost 6 bases at V and 6 bases at J; junction bases unmatched: 13. This CDR3 is 15 amino acids long. Looked up from germline, CDR1 is SQVTM and CDR2 is ANQGSEA.

J is TRBJ1-1 and V is TRBV5-4; no reliable D call. This CDR3 has 15 residues. The V and J ends lost 4 bases and 5 bases respectively, with 18 bases between them. Germline V gene sequence: CDR1 SGHNT, CDR2 YYREEE (reference sequence). CDR3 sequence: CASSNLPVGRTEAFF. The DNA of the CDR3 is TGTGCCAGCAGCAATCTGCCGGTGGGTAGGACTGAAGCTTTCTTT.

The V call is TRBV25-1, the J call TRBJ2-1; the match to TRBD1 covers 8 bases. The CDR3 consists of 14 residues. Germline V gene lookup returns CDR1 MGHDK and CDR2 SYGVNS. V lost 4 bases, J lost 9 bases, and 8 bases stayed unmatched. This CDR3 reads CASSVGQGASEQFF. The CDR3 coding sequence is TGTGCCAGCAGTGTGGGGCAGGGGGCGAGTGAGCAGTTCTTC.

The chain recombines TRBV15 with TRBJ1-1; unclear D gene. The CDR3 totals 16 residues. In germline, CDR1 is LNHNV, CDR2 YYDKDF (reference sequence). V dropped 5 bases and J dropped 0 bases, with 16 bases sitting between them. This chain's CDR3 is CATSLREAALNTEAFF. DNA for the CDR3: TGTGCCACCAGCCTACGAGAGGCGGCGCTGAACACTGAAGCTTTCTTT.

The chain joins TRBV13 to TRBJ2-3; D unresolved. The germline V gene encodes CDR1 PRHDT and CDR2 FYEKMQ (reference sequence). This CDR3 is built from 14 residues. V shed 5 bases and J shed 7 bases, with 16 bases lying between them. The CDR3 loop is CASSNGRRGNTQYF. The CDR3 DNA reads as TGTGCCAGCAGCAACGGACGTAGAGGTAATACGCAGTATTTT.

The J gene is TRBJ2-1, the V gene TRBV29-1, with D perhaps matching TRBD2 (6 bases). Germline V gene lookup returns CDR1 SQVTM and CDR2 ANQGSEA. The length of the CDR3 is 14 residues. V was shortened by 3 bases and J by 4 bases, with 13 bases between the two germline ends. The CDR3 loop reads CSVDPAGMYNEQFF. The CDR3 DNA sequence: TGCAGCGTTGACCCGGCGGGGATGTACAATGAGCAGTTCTTC.